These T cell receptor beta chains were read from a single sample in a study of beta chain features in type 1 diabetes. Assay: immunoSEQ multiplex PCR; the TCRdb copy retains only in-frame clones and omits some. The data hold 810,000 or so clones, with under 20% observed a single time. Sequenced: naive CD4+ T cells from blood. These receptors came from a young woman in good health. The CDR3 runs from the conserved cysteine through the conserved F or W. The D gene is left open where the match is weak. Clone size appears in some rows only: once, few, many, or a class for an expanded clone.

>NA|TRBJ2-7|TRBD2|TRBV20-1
CSATLATEQYF
TGCAGTGCCACACTAGCGACTGAGCAGTACTTC
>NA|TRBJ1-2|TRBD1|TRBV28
CASSLPPPDRHGYTF
TGTGCCAGCAGTTTACCCCCCCCGGACAGGCATGGCTACACCTTC
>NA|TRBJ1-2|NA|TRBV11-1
CASSPVPNYGYTF
TGTGCCAGCAGCCCCGTCCCGAACTATGGCTACACCTTC
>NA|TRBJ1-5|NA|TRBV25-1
CASSDQGNQPQHF
TGTGCCAGCAGTGACCAAGGAAATCAGCCCCAGCATTTT
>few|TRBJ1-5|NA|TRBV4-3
CASSKGVDGNQPQHF
TGCGCCAGCAGCAAGGGAGTTGACGGCAATCAGCCCCAGCATTTT
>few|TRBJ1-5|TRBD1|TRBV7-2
CASAINRGLVQPQHF
TGTGCCAGCGCGATTAACAGGGGGCTGGTTCAGCCCCAGCATTTT
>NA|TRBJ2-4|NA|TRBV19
CASSIPGGSAKNIQYF
TGTGCCAGTAGTATTCCCGGGGGAAGCGCCAAAAACATTCAGTACTTC
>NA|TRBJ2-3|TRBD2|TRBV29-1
CSVEGLIAGRGPDTQYF
TGCAGCGTTGAGGGGCTTATAGCGGGAAGGGGCCCAGATACGCAGTATTTT
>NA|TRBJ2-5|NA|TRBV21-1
CASSKSYSRGLPGETQYF
TGTGCCAGCAGCAAGTCCTACTCACGGGGCCTCCCGGGGGAGACCCAGTACTTC
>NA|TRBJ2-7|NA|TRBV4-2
CASSQDPDSKVGEQYF
TGTGCCAGCAGCCAAGATCCCGATAGCAAGGTGGGCGAGCAGTACTTC
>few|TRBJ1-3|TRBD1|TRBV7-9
CASSPRRTGETGNTIYF
TGTGCCAGCAGCCCAAGACGGACAGGTGAAACTGGAAACACCATATATTTT
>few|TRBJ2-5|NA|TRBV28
CASTNTGGGETQYF
TGTGCCAGCACCAACACGGGCGGAGGTGAGACCCAGTACTTC
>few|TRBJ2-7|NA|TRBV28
CASSLGLASYEQYF
TGTGCCAGCAGTTTAGGATTAGCTTCCTACGAGCAGTACTTC
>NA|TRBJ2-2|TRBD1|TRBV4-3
CASSLLPWGQMNTGELFF
TGCGCCAGCAGCCTCCTACCGTGGGGACAGATGAACACCGGGGAGCTGTTTTTT
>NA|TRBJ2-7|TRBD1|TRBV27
CAGPDRVTYEQYF
TGTGCTGGGCCCGACAGGGTTACCTACGAGCAGTACTTC
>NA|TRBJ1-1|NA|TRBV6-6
CASSYSKYIGFF
TGTGCCAGCAGTTACTCGAAATATATCGGTTTCTTT
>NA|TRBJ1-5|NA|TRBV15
CATSRSQGNQPQHF
TGTGCCACCAGCAGGTCCCAGGGCAATCAGCCCCAGCATTTT
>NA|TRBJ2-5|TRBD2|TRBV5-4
CASQREVVGTQYF
TGTGCCAGCCAGCGGGAGGTGGTTGGGACCCAGTACTTC
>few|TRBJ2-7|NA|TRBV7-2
CASSFRKSGYEQYF
TGTGCCAGCAGCTTCCGAAAGTCAGGCTACGAGCAGTACTTC
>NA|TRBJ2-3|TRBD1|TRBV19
CASADRGIDTQYF
TGTGCCAGTGCCGACAGGGGGATCGATACGCAGTATTTT
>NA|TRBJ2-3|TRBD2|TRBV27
CASTKGEGSDTQYF
TGTGCCAGCACCAAAGGGGAGGGGTCAGATACGCAGTATTTT
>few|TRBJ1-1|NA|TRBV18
CASSPTERTEAFF
TGTGCCAGCTCACCAACAGAGCGCACTGAAGCTTTCTTT
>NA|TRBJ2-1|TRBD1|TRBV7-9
CASNRQGRSSSYNEQFF
TGTGCCAGCAATCGACAGGGAAGGTCAAGCTCCTACAATGAGCAGTTCTTC
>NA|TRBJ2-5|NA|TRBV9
CASSVASMAETQYF
TGTGCCAGCAGCGTAGCTTCAATGGCTGAGACCCAGTACTTC
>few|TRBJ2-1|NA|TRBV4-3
CASSQTRSEQFF
TGCGCCAGCAGCCAAACCCGTAGTGAGCAGTTCTTC
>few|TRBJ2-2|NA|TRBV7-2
CASSSGRGTNTGELFF
TGTGCCAGCAGCTCCGGTCGTGGCACGAACACCGGGGAGCTGTTTTTT
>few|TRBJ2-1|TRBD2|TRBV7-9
CASSPPSGRVGEQFF
TGTGCCAGCAGCCCACCTAGCGGGAGAGTAGGTGAGCAGTTCTTC
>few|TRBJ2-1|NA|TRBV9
CASSVVPHGGANEQFF
TGTGCCAGCAGCGTAGTGCCGCACGGAGGGGCCAATGAGCAGTTCTTC
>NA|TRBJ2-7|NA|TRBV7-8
CASSLDGIGSYEQYF
TGTGCCAGCAGCTTAGACGGAATTGGGTCCTACGAGCAGTACTTC
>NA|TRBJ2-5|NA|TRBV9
CASSVASQETQYF
TGTGCCAGCAGCGTTGCCAGTCAAGAGACCCAGTACTTC
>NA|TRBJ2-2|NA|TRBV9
CASSPVGFRNTGELFF
TGTGCCAGCAGCCCAGTAGGTTTCAGAAACACCGGGGAGCTGTTTTTT
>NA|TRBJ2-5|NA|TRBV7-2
CASSFTGFQETQYF
TGTGCCAGCAGTTTTACAGGGTTCCAAGAGACCCAGTACTTC
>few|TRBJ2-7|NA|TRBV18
CASSAGFSYEQYF
TGTGCCAGCTCCGCAGGGTTCTCCTACGAGCAGTACTTC